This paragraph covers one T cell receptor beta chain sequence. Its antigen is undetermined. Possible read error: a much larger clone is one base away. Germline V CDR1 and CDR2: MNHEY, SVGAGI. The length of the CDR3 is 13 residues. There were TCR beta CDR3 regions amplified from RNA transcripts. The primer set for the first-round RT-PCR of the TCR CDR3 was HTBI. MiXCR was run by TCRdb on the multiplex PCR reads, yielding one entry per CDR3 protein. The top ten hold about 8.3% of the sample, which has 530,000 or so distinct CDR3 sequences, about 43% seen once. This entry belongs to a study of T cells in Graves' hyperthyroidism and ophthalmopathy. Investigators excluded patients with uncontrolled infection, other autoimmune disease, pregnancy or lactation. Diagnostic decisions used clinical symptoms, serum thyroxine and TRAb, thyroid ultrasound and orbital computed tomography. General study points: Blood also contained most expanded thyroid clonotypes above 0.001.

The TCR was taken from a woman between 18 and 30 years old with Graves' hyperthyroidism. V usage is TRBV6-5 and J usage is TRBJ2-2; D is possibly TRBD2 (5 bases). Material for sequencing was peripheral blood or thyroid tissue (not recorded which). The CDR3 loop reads CASRVGFTGELSF. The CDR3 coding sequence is TGTGCCAGCAGAGTAGGGTTCACCGGGGAGCTGTCTTTT.